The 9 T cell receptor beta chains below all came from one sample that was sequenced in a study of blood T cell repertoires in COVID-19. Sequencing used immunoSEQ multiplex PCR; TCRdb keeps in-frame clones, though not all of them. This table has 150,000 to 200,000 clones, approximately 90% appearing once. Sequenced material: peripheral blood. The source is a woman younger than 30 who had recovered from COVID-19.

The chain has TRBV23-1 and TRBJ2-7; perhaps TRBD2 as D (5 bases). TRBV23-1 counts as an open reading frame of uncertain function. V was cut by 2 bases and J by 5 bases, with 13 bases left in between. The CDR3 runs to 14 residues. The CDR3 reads CASSQPEGEDEQYV. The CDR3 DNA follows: TGCGCCAGCAGTCAACCTGAGGGAGAGGACGAGCAGTACGTC.

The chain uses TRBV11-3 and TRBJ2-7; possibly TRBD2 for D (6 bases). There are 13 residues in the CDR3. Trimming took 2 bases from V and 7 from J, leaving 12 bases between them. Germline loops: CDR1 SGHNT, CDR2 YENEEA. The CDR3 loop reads CASSLSQAGEQYF. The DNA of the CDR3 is TGTGCCAGCAGCTTAAGTCAGGCGGGGGAGCAGTACTTC.

In DNA form, the CDR3 reads TGTGCCAGCAGGGGACAGGGCAGCTCTGGAAACACCATATATTTT. Residues: CASRGQGSSGNTIYF. The chain uses TRBV6-5 and TRBJ1-3, with TRBD1 matching over 9 bases. The CDR3 has 15 residues. The germline gives CDR1 MNHEY, CDR2 SVGAGI. J gave up 0 bases and V 6 bases, and 3 bases lay outside the gene matches.

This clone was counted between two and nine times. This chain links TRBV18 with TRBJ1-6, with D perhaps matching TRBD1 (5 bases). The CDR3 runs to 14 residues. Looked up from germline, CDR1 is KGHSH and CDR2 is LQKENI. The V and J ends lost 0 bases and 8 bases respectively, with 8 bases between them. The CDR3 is CASSPPGADSPLHF. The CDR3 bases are TGTGCCAGCTCACCACCAGGGGCGGATTCACCCCTCCACTTT.

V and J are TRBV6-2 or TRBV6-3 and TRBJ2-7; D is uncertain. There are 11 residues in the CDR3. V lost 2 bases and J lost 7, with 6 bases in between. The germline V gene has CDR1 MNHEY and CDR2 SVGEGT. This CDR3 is CASSYPSEQYF. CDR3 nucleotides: TGTGCCAGCAGTTACCCTTCGGAGCAGTACTTC.

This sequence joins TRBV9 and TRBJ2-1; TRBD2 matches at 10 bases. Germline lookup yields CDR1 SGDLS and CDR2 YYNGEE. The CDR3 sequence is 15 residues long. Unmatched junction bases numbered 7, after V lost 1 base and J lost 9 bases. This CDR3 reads CASSVRASGSGEQFF. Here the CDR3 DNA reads TGTGCCAGCAGCGTAAGGGCTAGCGGGAGCGGTGAGCAGTTCTTC.

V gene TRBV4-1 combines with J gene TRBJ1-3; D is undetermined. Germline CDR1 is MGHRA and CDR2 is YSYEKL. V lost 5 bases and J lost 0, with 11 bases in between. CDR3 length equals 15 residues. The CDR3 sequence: CASSTLTPSGNTIYF. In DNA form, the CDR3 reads TGCGCCAGCAGCACTCTGACACCCTCTGGAAACACCATATATTTT.

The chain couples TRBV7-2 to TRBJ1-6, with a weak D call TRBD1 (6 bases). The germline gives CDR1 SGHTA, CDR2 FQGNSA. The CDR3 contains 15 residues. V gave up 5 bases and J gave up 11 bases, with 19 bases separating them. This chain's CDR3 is CASSTRAGDRTPLHF. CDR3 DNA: TGTGCCAGCAGCACAAGAGCAGGGGATAGGACACCCCTCCACTTT.

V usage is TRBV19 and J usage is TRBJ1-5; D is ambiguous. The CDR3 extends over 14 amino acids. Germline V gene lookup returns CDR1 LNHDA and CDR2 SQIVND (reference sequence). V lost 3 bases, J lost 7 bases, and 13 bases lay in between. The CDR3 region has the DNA TGTGCCAGTAGTATGGCTAGTTTTGGGCAGCCCCAGCATTTT. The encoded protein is CASSMASFGQPQHF.